The 20 T cell receptor beta chains reported below all come from one sample, sequenced in a study of OX40 agonist ivuxolimab in advanced cancers. Using immunoSEQ multiplex PCR, the repertoire was profiled, and TCRdb retains in-frame clones only, with some absent. The data contain about 76,000 clones, under 90% of them singletons. The sample was CD4+ or CD8+ T cells sorted from blood, taken in a trial of the OX40 agonist ivuxolimab. The receptor source for this set is an adult with an advanced solid tumor such as melanoma, head and neck, liver or kidney cancer.

V and J are TRBV27 and TRBJ1-6; D is unresolved. Germline CDR1 is MNHEY and CDR2 is SMNVEV (reference sequence). V was pared by 0 bases and J by 5 bases, with 8 bases between. The CDR3 is 15 residues long. The chain's CDR3 is CASSLSRLDNSPLHF. CDR3 coding DNA: TGTGCCAGCAGTTTATCGCGACTGGATAATTCACCCCTCCACTTT.

This clone was detected only once. V is TRBV9 and J is TRBJ1-4, with 9 bases aligning to TRBD1. This CDR3 has 14 amino acids. The germline V gene encodes CDR1 SGDLS and CDR2 YYNGEE. The V segment lost 3 bases and the J segment 8 bases; nucleotides outside the gene matches: 5. This chain's CDR3 is CASSARTGDEKLFF. The CDR3 DNA follows: TGTGCCAGCAGCGCCCGGACAGGGGACGAAAAACTGTTTTTT.

This chain joins TRBV7-9 and TRBJ2-5; 10 positions match TRBD1. The CDR3 has 14 residues. Trimming removed 5 bases from V and 5 bases from J; junction bases left unmatched: 5. CDR1 SEHNR and CDR2 FQNEAQ come from the germline V gene (reference sequence). This CDR3 reads CASSRQGARETQYF. CDR3 nucleotide sequence: TGTGCCAGCAGCCGACAGGGGGCTAGGGAGACCCAGTACTTC.

The chain links TRBV11-2 to TRBJ2-7; tentatively, D is TRBD1 or TRBD2 (5 bases each). Trimming stripped 3 bases from V and 2 bases from J, with 14 bases between. CDR1 and CDR2 from the germline V gene are SGHAT and FQNNGV. The CDR3 loop spans 15 amino acids. This chain's CDR3 is CASSFIRDGTYEQYF. The CDR3 region has the DNA TGTGCCAGCAGCTTTATCCGGGACGGGACCTACGAGCAGTACTTC.

In DNA form, the CDR3 reads TGTGCCAGCAAGCAAGGAGGCAGGGTAAATCAGCCCCAGCATTTT. Translation gives CASKQGGRVNQPQHF. This chain joins TRBV6-5 and TRBJ1-5; possibly TRBD1 for D (5 bases). CDR1 is MNHEY and CDR2 is SVGAGI in the germline V gene. The CDR3 covers 15 residues. V lost 7 bases, J lost 4 bases, and 17 bases lay in between.

The chain uses TRBV19 and TRBJ2-7; 9 bases align to TRBD1. Germline V gives CDR1 LNHDA, CDR2 SQIVND (reference sequence). CDR3 length: 13 amino acids. V lost 6 bases to trimming and J lost 6 bases; unmatched junction nucleotides: 6. CDR3 amino acids: CASRITGGGEQYF. The CDR3 coding sequence is TGTGCCAGTAGGATAACAGGGGGCGGCGAGCAGTACTTC.

For the CDR3, the DNA is TGTGCCAGCAGCTCCGGGACAGGGCCCACCGGGGAGCTGTTTTTT. It is translated as CASSSGTGPTGELFF. V usage is TRBV11-2 and J usage is TRBJ2-2, with 9 bases aligning to TRBD1. Germline trimming cut 4 bases from V and 4 bases from J; bases unmatched to any gene: 4. Germline lookup yields CDR1 SGHAT and CDR2 FQNNGV. The CDR3 length is 15 residues.

This chain joins TRBV6-1 and TRBJ2-1, with 11 positions matching TRBD2. CDR1 is MNHNS, CDR2 SASEGT, per germline. The CDR3 has 14 amino acids. With V trimmed by 4 bases and J by 10 bases, 6 bases remained unmatched. The CDR3 region is CASSASGGTREQFF. In nucleotides, the CDR3 is TGTGCCAGCAGTGCTAGCGGGGGGACCCGGGAGCAGTTCTTC.

The rearrangement uses TRBV7-2 and TRBJ2-1; D possibly corresponds to TRBD1 (6 bases). CDR1 is SGHTA and CDR2 is FQGNSA in the germline V gene. The CDR3 is 15 amino acids. Trimming removed 4 bases from V and 0 bases from J, with 10 bases in between. CDR3 sequence: CASSSGTPSYNEQFF. The CDR3 DNA follows: TGTGCCAGCAGCTCCGGGACACCCTCCTACAATGAGCAGTTCTTC.

DNA for the CDR3: TGTGCCAGTAGTATGGGGTGGAGGGACCCTGGGGCCAACGTCCTGACTTTC. This translates into CASSMGWRDPGANVLTF. The chain combines TRBV19 with TRBJ2-6, with a tentative D call TRBD2 (6 bases). This CDR3 is 17 amino acids long. V lost 3 bases and J lost 2, with 14 bases in between. Germline CDR1 reads LNHDA; CDR2 reads SQIVND (reference sequence). The entire variable domain, with the rest obtained from reference TRBV19 and TRBJ2-6, is as follows: DGGITQSPKYLFRKEGQNVTLSCEQNLNHDAMYWYRQDPGQGLRLIYYSQIVNDFQKGDIAEGYSVSREKKESFPLTVTSAQKNPTAFYLCASSMGWRDPGANVLTFGAGSRLTVL.

This clone was found a few times. This chain joins TRBV23-1 and TRBJ2-2, with 10 bases fitting TRBD1. TRBV23-1 falls under the ORF class, with uncertain function. V was clipped by 4 bases and J by 3 bases; unmatched bases: 2. This CDR3 comprises 15 residues. The CDR3 DNA follows: TGCGCCAGCAGTCCAGGACAGGGGGACACCGGGGAGCTGTTTTTT. Amino acids: CASSPGQGDTGELFF.

The rearrangement links TRBV28 to TRBJ1-5; D gene ambiguous. The CDR3 totals 14 residues. CDR1 and CDR2 from the germline V gene are MDHEN and SYDVKM. V lost 5 bases, J lost 6 bases, and 14 bases lay in between. CDR3 coding DNA: TGTGCCAGCAGTCCCTCTGTGCCCGTTCAGCCCCAGCATTTT. This encodes CASSPSVPVQPQHF.

Note on this clone: One junction end does not reproduce the germline sequence, and a read error may be involved. This sample also contains other DNA sequences that code for the same CDR3. The genes are TRBV2 and TRBJ1-4; D is uncertain. Germline V gene sequence: CDR1 SNHLY, CDR2 FYNNEI. CDR3 length: 13 amino acids. As DNA, the CDR3 is TGTGCCAGCAGGTATGGGATGGATGAAAAGCTGTTTTTT. It is translated as CASRYGMDEKLFF.

DNA of the CDR3: TGTGCCAGTAGTACAGGCTCTGGAAACACCATATATTTT. It yields the protein CASSTGSGNTIYF. The chain has TRBV19 and TRBJ1-3; no clear D. V was shortened by 4 bases and J by 0 bases, with 4 bases between the two germline ends. The germline gives CDR1 LNHDA, CDR2 SQIVND (reference sequence). This CDR3 region has 13 residues.

V usage is TRBV29-1 and J usage is TRBJ1-1; the D gene is possibly TRBD1 (5 bases). The CDR3 spans 12 residues. V was shortened by 5 bases and J by 2 bases, with 9 bases between the two germline ends. Germline loops: CDR1 SQVTM, CDR2 ANQGSEA. In DNA form, the CDR3 reads TGCAGCGTTAAAGGGGACAACACTGAAGCTTTCTTT. It translates to CSVKGDNTEAFF.

This chain links TRBV4-1 with TRBJ1-1; D unclear. V shed 1 base and J shed 7 bases, with 16 bases lying between them. Per germline, CDR1 MGHRA and CDR2 YSYEKL. The CDR3 covers 15 residues. DNA of the CDR3: TGCGCCAGCAGCCAAGTTATATCTAGGGATCTTGAAGCTTTCTTT. This codes for CASSQVISRDLEAFF.

The chain couples TRBV25-1 to TRBJ2-3, with D perhaps TRBD2 (5 bases). CDR3 length: 13 residues. The germline V gene has CDR1 MGHDK and CDR2 SYGVNS. V was shortened by 8 bases and J by 4 bases, with 13 bases between the two germline ends. The CDR3 loop is CASSGEGSDTQYF. The CDR3, as DNA: TGTGCCAGCTCCGGGGAAGGGTCAGATACGCAGTATTTT.

This clone has just one count. The chain employs TRBV7-2 and TRBJ2-3; D possibly corresponds to TRBD1 (5 bases). V lost 2 bases and J lost 5, with 20 bases in between. The CDR3 has 17 amino acids. Germline-derived CDR1 and CDR2 are SGHTA and FQGNSA. In DNA, the CDR3 is TGTGCCAGCAGCTTATCCCCGACAGCTCTTGGTCTAGATACGCAGTATTTT. Protein: CASSLSPTALGLDTQYF. Together with reference TRBV7-2 and TRBJ2-3, the CDR3 gives the full variable domain: GAGVSQSPSNKVTEKGKDVELRCDPISGHTALYWYRQSLGQGLEFLIYFQGNSAPDKSGLPSDRFSAERTGGSVSTLTIQRTQQEDSAVYLCASSLSPTALGLDTQYFGPGTRLTVL.

The genes are TRBV5-6 and TRBJ1-1; 12 bases match TRBD1. Germline V gene lookup returns CDR1 SGHDT and CDR2 YYEEEE. The V gene end was trimmed by 4 bases and the J gene end by 11 bases; junction bases not matched to a gene: 9. The CDR3 contains 14 residues. The CDR3 bases are TGTGCCAGCAGCCCGGGGACAGGGGGCGCGGAGGCTTTCTTT. Translating gives CASSPGTGGAEAFF.

This rearrangement joins TRBV30 to TRBJ1-1, with D possibly matching TRBD1 (6 bases). Trimming took off 1 base at V and 2 bases at J, with 8 bases between the two ends. This CDR3 contains 13 residues. Germline loops: CDR1 GTSNPN, CDR2 SVGIG (reference sequence). CDR3 bases: TGTGCCTGGAGTGGACAGGCCAACACTGAAGCTTTCTTT. This codes for CAWSGQANTEAFF.